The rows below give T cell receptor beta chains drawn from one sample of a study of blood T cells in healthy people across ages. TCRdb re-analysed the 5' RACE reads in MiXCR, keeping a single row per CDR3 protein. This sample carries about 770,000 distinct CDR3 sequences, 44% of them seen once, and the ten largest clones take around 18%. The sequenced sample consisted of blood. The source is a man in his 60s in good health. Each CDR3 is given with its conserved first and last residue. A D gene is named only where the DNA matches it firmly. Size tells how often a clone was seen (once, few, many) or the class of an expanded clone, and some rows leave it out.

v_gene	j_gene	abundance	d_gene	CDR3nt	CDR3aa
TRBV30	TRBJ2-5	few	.	TGTGCCTGGAGTGTCGGGGGAGCCCAAGAGACCCAGTACTTC	CAWSVGGAQETQYF
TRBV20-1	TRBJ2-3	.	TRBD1	TGCAGTGCCGTGACAGGGTCCGGGCAGTATTTT	CSAVTGSGQYF
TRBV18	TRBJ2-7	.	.	TGTGCCAGCTCACGGGGTCCCGGGGCAACCCAGGATAACTACGAGCAGTACTTC	CASSRGPGATQDNYEQYF
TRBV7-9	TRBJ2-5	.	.	TGTGCCAGCAGCCCATACATGGGGGGGACCCAGTACTTC	CASSPYMGGTQYF
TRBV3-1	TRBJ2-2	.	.	TGTGCCAGCAGCCCCGGGCGCGTCGGGGAGCTGTTTTTT	CASSPGRVGELFF
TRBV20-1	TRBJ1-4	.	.	TGCAGTGCCAGGGGAGGGGAACTGTATGAAAAACTGTTTTTT	CSARGGELYEKLFF
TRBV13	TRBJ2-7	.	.	TGTGCCAGCAGCTTATCCGGGAATAGGTACGAGCAGTACTTC	CASSLSGNRYEQYF
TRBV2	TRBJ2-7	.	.	TGTGCCAGCAGTGCTGGGTTCCCCCCCCGACTCGAGCAGTACTTC	CASSAGFPPRLEQYF
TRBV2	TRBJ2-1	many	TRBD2	TGTGCCAGCAGGCCCGGGACTAGCGGGGGGGCCGCCTACAATGAGCAGTTCTTC	CASRPGTSGGAAYNEQFF
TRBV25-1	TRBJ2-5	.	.	TGTGCCAGCAGTGAATCCAGGGCGGGAGAGACCCAGTACTTC	CASSESRAGETQYF
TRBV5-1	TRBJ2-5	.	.	TGCGCCAGCAGCTTGGTAACCTTAGCTGGCGGGGAGACCCAGTACTTC	CASSLVTLAGGETQYF
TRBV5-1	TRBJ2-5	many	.	TGCGCCAGCAGCTTCGGGGTTCCACAAGAGACCCAGTACTTC	CASSFGVPQETQYF
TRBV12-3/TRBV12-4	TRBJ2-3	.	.	TGTGCCAGCAGTTTAACACTGGTCACAGATACGCAGTATTTT	CASSLTLVTDTQYF
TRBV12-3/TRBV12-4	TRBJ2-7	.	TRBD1	TGTGCCAGCAGTTTAACAGGGGGCTACTACGAGCAGTACTTC	CASSLTGGYYEQYF
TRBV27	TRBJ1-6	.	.	TGTGCCAGCAGTTTATTAGGGGGTGGCTATAATTCACCCCTCCACTTT	CASSLLGGGYNSPLHF
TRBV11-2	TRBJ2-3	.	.	TGTGCCAGCAGCTTAGAAAGGGGTCCAGATACGCAGTATTTT	CASSLERGPDTQYF
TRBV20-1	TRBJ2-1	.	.	TGCAGTGCTAGAGCCCAGGGCCCGGGCAATGAGCAGTTCTTC	CSARAQGPGNEQFF
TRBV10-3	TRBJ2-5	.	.	TGTGCCATTCAGGGTGGGGAGACCCAGTACTTC	CAIQGGETQYF
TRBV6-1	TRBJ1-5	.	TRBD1	TGTGCCGGCAGGGGACAGGGGGTCTCTAATCAGCCCCAGCATTTT	CAGRGQGVSNQPQHF
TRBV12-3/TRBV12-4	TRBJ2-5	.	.	TGTGCCAGCAGTTTCCTTGGAACGGGGGCCTCTCAAGAGACCCAGTACTTC	CASSFLGTGASQETQYF
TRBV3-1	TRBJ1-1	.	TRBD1	TGTGCCAGCAGCCGAAGACAGGGGGCTGAAGCTTTCTTT	CASSRRQGAEAFF
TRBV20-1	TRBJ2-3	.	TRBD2	TGCAGTGCTAGAGATCTAGGGCGGGGGGGCCTTTACCATACAGATACGCAGTATTTT	CSARDLGRGGLYHTDTQYF
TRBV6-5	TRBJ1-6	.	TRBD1	TGTGCCAGCAGTTATTCCGGGACAGGGTTGAATTCACCCCTCCACTTT	CASSYSGTGLNSPLHF
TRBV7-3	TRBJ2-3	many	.	TGTGCCAGCAGCTCCGACTGGGCGGATACGCAGTATTTT	CASSSDWADTQYF